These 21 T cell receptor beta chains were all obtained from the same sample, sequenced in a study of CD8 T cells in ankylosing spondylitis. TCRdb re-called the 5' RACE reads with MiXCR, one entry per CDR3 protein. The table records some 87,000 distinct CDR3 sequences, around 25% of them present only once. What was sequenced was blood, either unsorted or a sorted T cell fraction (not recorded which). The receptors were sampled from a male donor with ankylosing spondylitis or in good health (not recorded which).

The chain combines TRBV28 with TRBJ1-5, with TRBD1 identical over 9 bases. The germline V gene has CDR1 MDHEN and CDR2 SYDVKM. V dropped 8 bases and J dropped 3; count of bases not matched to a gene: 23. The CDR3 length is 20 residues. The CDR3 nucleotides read TGTGCCAGCGGTGAAACGGGACAGGGACTCTCGTCGGGGGACAATCAGCCCCAGCATTTT. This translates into CASGETGQGLSSGDNQPQHF.

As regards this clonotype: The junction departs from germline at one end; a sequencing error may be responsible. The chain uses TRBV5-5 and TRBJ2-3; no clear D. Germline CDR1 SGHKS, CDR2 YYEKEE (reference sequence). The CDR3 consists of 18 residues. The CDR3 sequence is CASSLSSMSSKITYTQYF. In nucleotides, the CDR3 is TGTGCCAGCAGCTTGTCAAGTATGAGCAGTAAGATCACATATACGCAGTATTTT.

The CDR3 DNA reads TGCAGTGCTGGGACTAGCGGAAACACCGGGGAGCTGTTTTTT. Translating gives CSAGTSGNTGELFF. The chain combines TRBV20-1 with TRBJ2-2; 11 positions match TRBD2. The CDR3 sequence is 14 residues long. V lost 5 bases and J lost 2; bases outside the gene matches: 1. The germline CDR1 and CDR2 sequences are DFQATT and SNEGSKA (reference sequence).

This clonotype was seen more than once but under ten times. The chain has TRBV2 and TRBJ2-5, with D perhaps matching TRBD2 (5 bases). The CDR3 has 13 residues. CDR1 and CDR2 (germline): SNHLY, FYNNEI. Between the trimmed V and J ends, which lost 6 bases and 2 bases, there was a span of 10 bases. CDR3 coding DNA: TGTGCCAGCAGGGACGGGATTCAAGAGACCCAGTACTTC. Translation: CASRDGIQETQYF.

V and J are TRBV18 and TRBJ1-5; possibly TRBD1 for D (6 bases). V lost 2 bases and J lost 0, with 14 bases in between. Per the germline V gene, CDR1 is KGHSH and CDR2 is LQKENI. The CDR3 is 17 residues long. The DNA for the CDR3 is TGTGCCAGCTCACCAAGTACGACAGGATATAGCAATCAGCCCCAGCATTTT. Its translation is CASSPSTTGYSNQPQHF.

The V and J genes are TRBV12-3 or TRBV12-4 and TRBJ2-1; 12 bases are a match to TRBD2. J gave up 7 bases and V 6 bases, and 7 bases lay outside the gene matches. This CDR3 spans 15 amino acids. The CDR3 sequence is CASSPLAGGINEQFF. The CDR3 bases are TGTGCCAGCAGCCCGCTAGCGGGAGGGATAAATGAGCAGTTCTTC.

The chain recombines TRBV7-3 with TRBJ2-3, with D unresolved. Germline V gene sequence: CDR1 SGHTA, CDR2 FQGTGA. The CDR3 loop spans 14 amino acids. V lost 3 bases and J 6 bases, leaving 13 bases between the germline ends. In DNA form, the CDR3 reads TGTGCCAGCAGCTTTGATGGGCTAGGCGATACGCAGTATTTT. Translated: CASSFDGLGDTQYF.

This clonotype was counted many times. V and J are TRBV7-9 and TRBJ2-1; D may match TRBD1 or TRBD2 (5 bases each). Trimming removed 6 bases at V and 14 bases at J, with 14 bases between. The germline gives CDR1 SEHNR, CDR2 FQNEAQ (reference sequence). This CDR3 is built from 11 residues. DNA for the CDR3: TGTGCCAGCAGTTCAGGGTTGAGGGAGTTCTTC. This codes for CASSSGLREFF. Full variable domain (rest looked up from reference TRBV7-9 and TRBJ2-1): DTGVSQNPRHKITKRGQNVTFRCDPISEHNRLYWYRQTLGQGPEFLTYFQNEAQLEKSRLLSDRFSAERPKGSFSTLEIQRTEQGDSAMYLCASSSGLREFFGPGTRLTVL.

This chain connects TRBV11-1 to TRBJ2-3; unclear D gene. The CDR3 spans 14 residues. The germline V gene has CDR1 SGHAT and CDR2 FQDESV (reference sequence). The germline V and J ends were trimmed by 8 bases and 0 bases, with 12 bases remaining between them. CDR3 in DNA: TGTGCCAGCTCAAGGCGGCAGAGCACAGATACGCAGTATTTT. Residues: CASSRRQSTDTQYF.

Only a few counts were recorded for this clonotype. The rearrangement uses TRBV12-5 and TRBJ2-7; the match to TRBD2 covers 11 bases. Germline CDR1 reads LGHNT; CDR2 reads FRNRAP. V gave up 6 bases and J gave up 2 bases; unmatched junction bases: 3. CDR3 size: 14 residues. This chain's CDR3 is CASGTSGNTYEQYF. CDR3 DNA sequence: TGTGCTAGTGGGACTAGCGGGAATACCTACGAGCAGTACTTC.

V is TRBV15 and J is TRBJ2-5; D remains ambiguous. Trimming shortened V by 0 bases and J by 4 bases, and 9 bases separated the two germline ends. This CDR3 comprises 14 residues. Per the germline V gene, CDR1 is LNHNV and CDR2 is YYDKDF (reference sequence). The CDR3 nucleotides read TGTGCCACCAGCAGAGACTACCTGCGAGAGACCCAGTACTTC. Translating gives CATSRDYLRETQYF.

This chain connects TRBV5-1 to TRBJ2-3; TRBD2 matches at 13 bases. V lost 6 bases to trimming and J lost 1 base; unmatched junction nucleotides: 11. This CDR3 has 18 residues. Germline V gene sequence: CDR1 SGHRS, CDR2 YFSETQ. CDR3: CASNWGTSGARRTDTQYF. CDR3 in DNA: TGCGCCAGCAATTGGGGGACTAGCGGGGCTCGTCGCACAGATACGCAGTATTTT.

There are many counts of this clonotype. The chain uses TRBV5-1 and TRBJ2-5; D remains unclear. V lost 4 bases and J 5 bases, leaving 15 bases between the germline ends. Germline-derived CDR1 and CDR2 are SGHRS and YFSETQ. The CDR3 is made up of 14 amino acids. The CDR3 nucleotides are TGCGCCAGCAGCGAAACTGGCCTGACGGAGACCCAGTACTTC. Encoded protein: CASSETGLTETQYF.

CDR3 DNA: TGTGCCAGCAGAACCGGGACACAGAACACCGGGGAGCTGTTTTTT. Encoded protein: CASRTGTQNTGELFF. V gene TRBV11-3 combines with J gene TRBJ2-2, with D perhaps TRBD1 (6 bases). The V end was cut by 6 bases, the J end by 1 base, with 12 bases between. The V gene's germline CDR1 is SGHNT and CDR2 YENEEA. CDR3 length: 15 amino acids.

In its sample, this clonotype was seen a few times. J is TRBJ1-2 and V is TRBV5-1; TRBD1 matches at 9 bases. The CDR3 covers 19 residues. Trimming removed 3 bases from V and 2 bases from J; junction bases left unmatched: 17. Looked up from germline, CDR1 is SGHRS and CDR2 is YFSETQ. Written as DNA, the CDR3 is TGCGCCAGCAGCTCCTTACAGGGGGCAACAAAACTTAGGAACTATGGCTACACCTTC. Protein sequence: CASSSLQGATKLRNYGYTF.

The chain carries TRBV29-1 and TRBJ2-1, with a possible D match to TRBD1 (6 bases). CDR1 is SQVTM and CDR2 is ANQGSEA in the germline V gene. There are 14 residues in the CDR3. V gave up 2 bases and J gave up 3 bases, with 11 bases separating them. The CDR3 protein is CSVELRGGYNEQFF. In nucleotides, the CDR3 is TGCAGCGTTGAACTCAGGGGTGGCTACAATGAGCAGTTCTTC.

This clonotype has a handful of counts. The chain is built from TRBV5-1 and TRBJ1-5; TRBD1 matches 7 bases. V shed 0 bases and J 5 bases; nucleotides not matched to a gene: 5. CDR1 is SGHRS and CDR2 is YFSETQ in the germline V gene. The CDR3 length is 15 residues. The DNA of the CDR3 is TGCGCCAGCAGCTTGGAGGGGGCGGCAGATCAGCCCCAGCATTTT. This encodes CASSLEGAADQPQHF. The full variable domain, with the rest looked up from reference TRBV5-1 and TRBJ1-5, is KAGVTQTPRYLIKTRGQQVTLSCSPISGHRSVSWYQQTPGQGLQFLFEYFSETQRNKGNFPGRFSGRQFSNSRSEMNVSTLELGDSALYLCASSLEGAADQPQHFGDGTRLSIL.

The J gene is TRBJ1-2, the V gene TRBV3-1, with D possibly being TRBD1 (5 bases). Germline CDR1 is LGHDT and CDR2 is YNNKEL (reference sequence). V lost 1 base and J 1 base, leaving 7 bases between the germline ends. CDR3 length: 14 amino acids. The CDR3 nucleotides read TGTGCCAGCAGCCAAGGGGACTATAACTATGGCTACACCTTC. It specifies CASSQGDYNYGYTF. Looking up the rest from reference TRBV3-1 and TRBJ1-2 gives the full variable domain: DTAVSQTPKYLVTQMGNDKSIKCEQNLGHDTMYWYKQDSKKFLKIMFSYNNKELIINETVPNRFSPKSPDKAHLNLHINSLELGDSAVYFCASSQGDYNYGYTFGSGTRLTVV.

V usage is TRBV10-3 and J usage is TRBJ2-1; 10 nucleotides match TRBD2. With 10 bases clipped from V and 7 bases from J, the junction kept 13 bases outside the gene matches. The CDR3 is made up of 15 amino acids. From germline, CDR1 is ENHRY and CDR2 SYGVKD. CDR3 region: CATLSGGDGKNEQFF. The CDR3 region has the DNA TGTGCCACCCTCAGCGGGGGGGATGGGAAAAATGAGCAGTTCTTC.

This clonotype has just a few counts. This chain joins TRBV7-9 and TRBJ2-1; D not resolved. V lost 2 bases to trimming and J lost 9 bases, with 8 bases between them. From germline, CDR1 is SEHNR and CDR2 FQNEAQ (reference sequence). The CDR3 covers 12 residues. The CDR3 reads CASSLWVGEQFF. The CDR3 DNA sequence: TGTGCCAGCAGCTTATGGGTCGGTGAGCAGTTCTTC.

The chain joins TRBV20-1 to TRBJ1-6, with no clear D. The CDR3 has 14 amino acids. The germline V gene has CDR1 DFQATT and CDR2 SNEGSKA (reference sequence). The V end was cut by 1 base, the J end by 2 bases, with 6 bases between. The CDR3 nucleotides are TGCAGTGCTAGAGCCGGGACCTATAATTCACCCCTCCACTTT. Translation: CSARAGTYNSPLHF.